These 20 T cell receptor beta chains were all obtained from the same sample, sequenced in a study of identical twins. MiXCR, run by TCRdb on the 5' RACE reads, gives a single entry per CDR3 protein. Among roughly 540,000 distinct CDR3 sequences listed, approximately 22% were seen once. The same specimen was also included in a second study, on T cells expressing NK-cell markers.

What was sequenced was CD4+ T cells sorted from blood. These TCRs come from a woman between 18 and 29 years old in good health.

There are a few counts of this clonotype. The chain combines TRBV7-2 with TRBJ2-1, with D perhaps TRBD2 (5 bases). There are 12 residues in the CDR3. Germline lookup yields CDR1 SGHTA and CDR2 FQGNSA. V shed 3 bases and J shed 5 bases, with 5 bases lying between them. The CDR3 loop reads CASSFGDNEQFF. CDR3 in DNA: TGTGCCAGCAGCTTCGGGGACAATGAGCAGTTCTTC.

The rearrangement joins TRBV29-1 to TRBJ1-1, with TRBD1 matching 8 bases. Germline V CDR1 and CDR2: SQVTM, ANQGSEA. Trimming cost V 7 bases and J 11 bases; bases outside gene matches: 12. This CDR3 is 12 amino acids long. The CDR3 loop reads CSGGQAAGLAFF. The DNA of the CDR3 is TGCAGCGGGGGACAGGCGGCCGGGTTGGCTTTCTTT.

The V gene is TRBV10-3, the J gene TRBJ2-7; no firm D call. Germline CDR1 ENHRY, CDR2 SYGVKD. This CDR3 is built from 13 residues. Trimming took 4 bases from V and 5 from J, leaving 12 bases between them. The CDR3 reads CAISGELQHEQYF. Written as DNA, the CDR3 is TGTGCCATCAGTGGCGAGCTTCAGCACGAGCAGTACTTC.

This chain joins TRBV6-1 and TRBJ2-3, with 10 bases identical to TRBD1. Germline loops: CDR1 MNHNS, CDR2 SASEGT. This CDR3 is 16 amino acids long. V was pared by 6 bases and J by 5 bases, with 11 bases of the junction left unmatched. The CDR3, as DNA: TGTGCCAGCAGAGAGCCGGGACAGGGGAAGAGAGATACGCAGTATTTT. Protein product: CASREPGQGKRDTQYF.

The chain combines TRBV12-5 with TRBJ2-1; TRBD2 matches at 9 bases. Germline loops: CDR1 LGHNT, CDR2 FRNRAP. There are 19 residues in the CDR3. With 0 bases clipped from V and 4 bases from J, the junction kept 13 bases outside the gene matches. The CDR3 is CASGLVQGRAGGIYNEQFF. DNA of the CDR3: TGTGCTAGTGGTTTGGTACAAGGTAGAGCGGGAGGAATTTACAATGAGCAGTTCTTC.

This chain uses TRBV27 with TRBJ2-3, with TRBD1 identical over 12 bases. After removal of 3 bases from V and 4 bases from J, the junction contained 5 bases not matched to a gene. The CDR3 has 16 amino acids. CDR1 MNHEY and CDR2 SMNVEV come from the germline V gene (reference sequence). As DNA, the CDR3 is TGTGCCAGCAGTTTTCGAGGGACAGGGGGCTCAGATACGCAGTATTTT. Its translation is CASSFRGTGGSDTQYF.

This clonotype showed up just a few times. The genes are TRBV25-1 and TRBJ2-5; D unresolved. The CDR3 consists of 16 residues. Germline CDR1 MGHDK, CDR2 SYGVNS. Deletions cut 1 base from V and 0 bases from J, with 12 bases between. The CDR3 nucleotides read TGTGCCAGCAGTGAATCAGACAACTGGTACCAAGAGACCCAGTACTTC. This encodes CASSESDNWYQETQYF.

This clonotype appeared a few times. The V gene is TRBV20-1, the J gene TRBJ1-2; D is perhaps TRBD1 (5 bases). The CDR3 covers 15 residues. In germline, CDR1 is DFQATT, CDR2 SNEGSKA (reference sequence). Trimming cost V 2 bases and J 7 bases, with 20 bases left between them. As DNA, the CDR3 is TGCAGTGCTAGATTATTGGGCCCAGGGTCAGGTGGCTACACCTTC. Translation: CSARLLGPGSGGYTF.

CDR3 region: CSAPVGGGYTF. The CDR3 DNA reads TGCAGTGCCCCCGTCGGCGGAGGCTACACCTTC. The J gene is TRBJ1-2, the V gene TRBV20-1, with D uncertain. The V gene's germline CDR1 is DFQATT and CDR2 SNEGSKA (reference sequence). The CDR3 is made up of 11 amino acids. With 6 bases removed from V and 8 bases from J, the gap between germline ends came to 13 bases.

This chain connects TRBV20-1 to TRBJ2-1; D assignment may be TRBD1 or TRBD2 (6 bases each). V lost 3 bases to trimming and J lost 8 bases, with 14 bases between them. Germline V gene sequence: CDR1 DFQATT, CDR2 SNEGSKA (reference sequence). The CDR3 totals 13 residues. For the CDR3, the DNA is TGCAGTGCTAGTGGTCCGGGGGCACATGAGCAGTTCTTC. Amino acids: CSASGPGAHEQFF.

The chain couples TRBV20-1 to TRBJ2-3, with D tentatively TRBD2 (6 bases). Per the germline V gene, CDR1 is DFQATT and CDR2 is SNEGSKA (reference sequence). With 8 bases removed from V and 2 bases from J, the gap between germline ends came to 17 bases. The CDR3 sequence is 14 residues long. CDR3 nucleotides: TGCAGTTTCATGGATGCGGGGTACACAGATACGCAGTATTTT. Translation gives CSFMDAGYTDTQYF.

This clonotype was seen more than once but under ten times. The chain is built from TRBV6-2 or TRBV6-3 and TRBJ2-1; D is possibly TRBD2 (6 bases). Deletions cut 2 bases from V and 12 bases from J, with 17 bases between. Germline CDR1 reads MNHEY; CDR2 reads SVGEGT. CDR3 length: 14 residues. The CDR3: CASSYDGSSRRQFF. The CDR3 bases are TGTGCCAGCAGTTACGACGGGAGCAGTCGTCGGCAGTTCTTC.

This clonotype was found a few times. V and J are TRBV6-6 and TRBJ2-7, with 10 nucleotides matching TRBD2. V lost 10 bases and J lost 5; bases outside the gene matches: 5. The V gene's germline CDR1 is MNHNY and CDR2 SVGAGI (reference sequence). This CDR3 region has 12 residues. The CDR3 loop is CATRLAGDEQYF. The CDR3, as DNA: TGTGCCACCCGGCTAGCGGGAGACGAGCAGTACTTC.

V usage is TRBV12-3 or TRBV12-4 and J usage is TRBJ2-7, with 10 nucleotides matching TRBD2. V lost 6 bases, J lost 6 bases, and 5 bases stayed unmatched. This CDR3 contains 13 residues. The CDR3 loop reads CASRLAGAAEQYF. The CDR3 nucleotides read TGTGCCAGCAGGCTAGCGGGAGCGGCCGAGCAGTACTTC.

The rearrangement uses TRBV28 and TRBJ1-2; 7 positions agree with TRBD1. The germline V gene encodes CDR1 MDHEN and CDR2 SYDVKM. The CDR3 has 17 residues. V was clipped by 3 bases and J by 3 bases; unmatched bases: 13. The CDR3 DNA sequence: TGTGCCAGCAGTTTGGGGGCAGGGGGTACTAAGTACTATGGCTACACCTTC. Protein sequence: CASSLGAGGTKYYGYTF.

This clonotype was found a few times. The J gene is TRBJ1-1, the V gene TRBV12-3 or TRBV12-4; TRBD1 might be the D (6 bases). CDR3 length: 14 amino acids. Trimming took 3 bases from V and 6 from J, leaving 14 bases between them. CDR3 DNA: TGTGCCAGCAGTTTTCAGGGGAGGGAGGCTGAAGCTTTCTTT. Protein product: CASSFQGREAEAFF.

This clonotype showed up just a few times. V and J are TRBV12-3 or TRBV12-4 and TRBJ2-1; tentative D call: TRBD2 (5 bases). This CDR3 is 14 amino acids long. Trimming shortened V by 2 bases and J by 6 bases, and 11 bases separated the two germline ends. CDR3 protein: CASSLTGISNEQFF. In DNA, the CDR3 is TGTGCCAGCAGTTTAACGGGAATTTCCAATGAGCAGTTCTTC.

This clonotype appeared a few times. The genes are TRBV12-3 or TRBV12-4 and TRBJ2-3, with 7 bases that match TRBD2. V lost 3 bases to trimming and J lost 3 bases; unmatched junction nucleotides: 9. This CDR3 spans 16 amino acids. The CDR3 nucleotides read TGTGCCAGCAGTTTCGGAGCGGGGCGAGGGACAGATACGCAGTATTTT. It encodes CASSFGAGRGTDTQYF.

The V call is TRBV28, the J call TRBJ2-7; TRBD1 is a possible D gene (6 bases). The germline V and J ends were trimmed by 2 bases and 4 bases, with 12 bases remaining between them. The germline gives CDR1 MDHEN, CDR2 SYDVKM. CDR3 size: 14 residues. CDR3 nucleotides: TGTGCCAGCAGTTTACAGGGGAGAGGGTACGAGCAGTACTTC. This encodes CASSLQGRGYEQYF.

The CDR3 DNA is TGCAGTGCCCCGCAAAACACCGGGGAGCTGTTTTTT. Protein: CSAPQNTGELFF. The chain couples TRBV20-1 to TRBJ2-2; D gene ambiguous. This CDR3 has 12 amino acids. V was cut by 6 bases and J by 2 bases, with 7 bases left in between. The germline V gene encodes CDR1 DFQATT and CDR2 SNEGSKA (reference sequence).